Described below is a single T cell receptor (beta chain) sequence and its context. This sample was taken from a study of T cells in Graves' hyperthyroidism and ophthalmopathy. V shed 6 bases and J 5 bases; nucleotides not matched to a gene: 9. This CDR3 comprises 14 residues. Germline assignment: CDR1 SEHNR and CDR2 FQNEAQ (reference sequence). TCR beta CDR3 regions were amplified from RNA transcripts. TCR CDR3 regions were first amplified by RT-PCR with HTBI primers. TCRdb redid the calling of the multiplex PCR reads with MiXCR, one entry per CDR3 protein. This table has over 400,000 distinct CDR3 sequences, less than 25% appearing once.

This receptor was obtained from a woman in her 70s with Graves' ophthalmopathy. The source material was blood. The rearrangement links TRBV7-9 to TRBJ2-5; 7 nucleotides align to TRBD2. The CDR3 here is CASRGAGVVETQYF. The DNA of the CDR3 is TGTGCCAGCAGAGGGGCGGGAGTAGTGGAGACCCAGTACTTC.